Each of the 32 T cell receptor beta chains below was sequenced from the same sample in a study of blood T cell repertoires in COVID-19. The table came from immunoSEQ multiplex PCR; TCRdb's copy has only in-frame clones and leaves some out. The profile shows more than 200,000 clones, around 88% of them singletons. Sequencing was carried out using peripheral blood. Source of these receptors: a woman aged 45-65 years with acute or convalescent COVID-19.

This clone was seen a handful of times. V is TRBV6-1 and J is TRBJ1-1, with TRBD1 identical over 10 bases. Unmatched junction bases numbered 9, after V lost 6 bases and J lost 5 bases. The CDR3 spans 15 residues. Germline V gene data show CDR1 as MNHNS and CDR2 as SASEGT. The CDR3, as DNA: TGTGCCAGCAGCACGACAGGGGGCGCGGGAACTGAAGCTTTCTTT. Translated: CASSTTGGAGTEAFF.

The chain employs TRBV6-5 and TRBJ2-1; D possibly corresponds to TRBD1 (5 bases). The CDR3 covers 15 residues. V was cut by 0 bases and J by 6 bases, with 12 bases left in between. Germline lookup yields CDR1 MNHEY and CDR2 SVGAGI. CDR3 nucleotides: TGTGCCAGCAGTTACTCGATGTCAGGGATCAATGAGCAGTTCTTC. Translating gives CASSYSMSGINEQFF.

This sequence joins TRBV7-3 and TRBJ2-3; 7 nucleotides match TRBD2. Trimming cost V 4 bases and J 2 bases; bases outside gene matches: 15. The V gene's germline CDR1 is SGHTA and CDR2 FQGTGA. CDR3 length: 18 residues. The CDR3 protein is CASSSGVGGTTFTDTQYF. DNA for the CDR3: TGTGCCAGCAGCTCCGGCGTGGGAGGGACTACGTTCACAGATACGCAGTATTTT.

The rearrangement uses TRBV3-1 (or the pseudogene TRBV3-2) and TRBJ2-4; 16 nucleotides line up with TRBD2. With 1 base clipped from V and 7 bases from J, the junction kept 10 bases outside the gene matches. Per germline, CDR1 LGHDT and CDR2 YNNKEL (reference sequence). The CDR3 consists of 19 residues. The CDR3 coding sequence is TGTGCCAGCAGCCAAGCCACCGGGACTAGCGGGAGGGCCATGAACATTCAGTACTTC. Protein product: CASSQATGTSGRAMNIQYF.

This chain uses TRBV6-1 with TRBJ1-5; 7 bases are a match to TRBD1. The CDR3 loop spans 13 amino acids. V was pared by 3 bases and J by 7 bases, with 3 bases of the junction left unmatched. Germline V gene sequence: CDR1 MNHNS, CDR2 SASEGT. CDR3 sequence: CASSERGGQPQHF. CDR3 DNA sequence: TGTGCCAGCAGTGAGAGAGGGGGCCAGCCCCAGCATTTT.

In its sample, this clone was seen a few times. The J gene is TRBJ2-1, the V gene TRBV3-1 (or the pseudogene TRBV3-2); D call uncertain. V was trimmed by 7 bases and J by 0 bases, leaving 10 bases between them. Germline V gives CDR1 LGHDT, CDR2 YNNKEL (reference sequence). The CDR3 loop spans 14 amino acids. The CDR3 sequence: CASKSRSSYNEQFF. CDR3 DNA sequence: TGTGCCAGCAAATCCCGGAGCTCCTACAATGAGCAGTTCTTC.

The V call is TRBV5-6, the J call TRBJ1-1; D remains ambiguous. The CDR3 consists of 15 residues. Germline CDR1 SGHDT, CDR2 YYEEEE. V lost 4 bases, J lost 5 bases, and 18 bases lay in between. The CDR3 region has the DNA TGTGCCAGCAGCCCCCCCGCGTACCGGAGAACTGAAGCTTTCTTT. Its protein is CASSPPAYRRTEAFF.

The chain uses TRBV19 and TRBJ1-3; tentative D call: TRBD1 (5 bases). CDR1 and CDR2 (germline): LNHDA, SQIVND (reference sequence). The CDR3 is 17 amino acids. The ends were cut back, 3 bases at V and 0 bases at J, with 15 bases in the middle. The CDR3 loop reads CASSMKGQDYSGNTIYF. CDR3 DNA sequence: TGTGCCAGTAGTATGAAGGGGCAGGACTACTCTGGAAACACCATATATTTT. Full variable domain (outside the CDR3, taken from reference TRBV19 and TRBJ1-3): DGGITQSPKYLFRKEGQNVTLSCEQNLNHDAMYWYRQDPGQGLRLIYYSQIVNDFQKGDIAEGYSVSREKKESFPLTVTSAQKNPTAFYLCASSMKGQDYSGNTIYFGEGSWLTVV.

The chain joins TRBV19 to TRBJ2-3; tentative D call: TRBD2 (6 bases). Germline CDR1 and CDR2: LNHDA and SQIVND (reference sequence). The CDR3 spans 14 residues. The germline V and J ends were trimmed by 3 bases and 3 bases, with 10 bases remaining between them. This CDR3 reads CASSIGGETDTQYF. CDR3 DNA: TGTGCCAGTAGTATCGGAGGGGAGACAGATACGCAGTATTTT.

This chain connects TRBV5-6 to TRBJ1-4; D might be TRBD1 (5 bases). This CDR3 comprises 12 residues. V gave up 6 bases and J gave up 8 bases, with 11 bases separating them. CDR1 and CDR2 from the germline V gene are SGHDT and YYEEEE. The CDR3 sequence: CASNSGGEKLFF. The DNA for the CDR3 is TGTGCCAGCAACTCGGGGGGAGAAAAACTGTTTTTT. Supplemented by reference TRBV5-6 and TRBJ1-4, the full variable domain reads DAGVTQSPTHLIKTRGQQVTLRCSPKSGHDTVSWYQQALGQGPQFIFQYYEEEERQRGNFPDRFSGHQFPNYSSELNVNALLLGDSALYLCASNSGGEKLFFGSGTQLSVL.

The gene calls are TRBV11-2 and TRBJ2-5; a weak D match, TRBD2 (6 bases). The CDR3 is made up of 12 amino acids. Per germline, CDR1 SGHAT and CDR2 FQNNGV. Trimming cost V 8 bases and J 7 bases, with 14 bases left between them. DNA for the CDR3: TGTGCCAGCTGCGGGGCTACGGGGACCCAGTACTTC. It is translated as CASCGATGTQYF.

V usage is TRBV6-1 and J usage is TRBJ1-4; 8 nucleotides align to TRBD1. V was pared by 2 bases and J by 2 bases, with 4 bases of the junction left unmatched. The CDR3 sequence is 16 residues long. Germline loops: CDR1 MNHNS, CDR2 SASEGT. The CDR3 DNA reads as TGTGCCAGCAGTGAACAGGGGGCCGGGACTAATGAAAAACTGTTTTTT. This translates into CASSEQGAGTNEKLFF.

This clone was detected only once. This chain links TRBV7-3 with TRBJ2-3, with 11 bases aligning to TRBD2. V trimming: 0 bases; J trimming: 0 bases; junction bases outside the gene matches: 8. Germline CDR1 and CDR2: SGHTA and FQGTGA. The CDR3 totals 19 residues. The CDR3 coding sequence is TGTGCCAGCAGCTTAACGCCCGCTAGCGGGAGGAGTAGCACAGATACGCAGTATTTT. Amino acids: CASSLTPASGRSSTDTQYF. Supplemented by reference TRBV7-3 and TRBJ2-3, the full variable domain reads GAGVSQTPSNKVTEKGKYVELRCDPISGHTALYWYRQSLGQGPEFLIYFQGTGAADDSGLPNDRFFAVRPEGSVSTLKIQRTERGDSAVYLCASSLTPASGRSSTDTQYFGPGTRLTVL.

V is TRBV6-6 and J is TRBJ1-2; the D gene is possibly TRBD1 (5 bases). The CDR3 runs to 14 residues. The V gene lost 6 bases and the J gene lost 1 base, with 12 bases spanning the gap. CDR1 and CDR2 from the germline V gene are MNHNY and SVGAGI (reference sequence). This CDR3 is CASRPPQGNYGYTF. The CDR3 DNA follows: TGTGCCAGCAGGCCTCCCCAGGGTAACTATGGCTACACCTTC.

This chain links TRBV9 with TRBJ1-4, with a weak D call TRBD1 (6 bases). CDR3 length: 16 residues. Germline V gene lookup returns CDR1 SGDLS and CDR2 YYNGEE. Trimming removed 0 bases from V and 8 bases from J, with 17 bases in between. The DNA of the CDR3 is TGTGCCAGCAGCGTAGGGGGGGCGGGGGCTGGAGAAAAACTGTTTTTT. It yields the protein CASSVGGAGAGEKLFF.

J is TRBJ2-6 and V is TRBV28; 13 bases are shared with TRBD2. The junction had 8 bases not matched to a gene; V was cut back by 3 bases and J by 0 bases. The CDR3 is 20 residues long. Germline values: CDR1 MDHEN, CDR2 SYDVKM. The CDR3 DNA reads as TGTGCCAGCAGTTTTTGGTTACTAGCGGGAGGGCCCTCTGGGGCCAACGTCCTGACTTTC. Encoded protein: CASSFWLLAGGPSGANVLTF. Together with reference TRBV28 and TRBJ2-6, the CDR3 gives the full variable domain: DVKVTQSSRYLVKRTGEKVFLECVQDMDHENMFWYRQDPGLGLRLIYFSYDVKMKEKGDIPEGYSVSREKKERFSLILESASTNQTSMYLCASSFWLLAGGPSGANVLTFGAGSRLTVL.

The chain combines TRBV28 with TRBJ2-7; 11 positions agree with TRBD2. V lost 6 bases to trimming and J lost 3 bases; unmatched junction nucleotides: 4. The CDR3 contains 14 residues. Per germline, CDR1 MDHEN and CDR2 SYDVKM. The CDR3 reads CASSDLAGGYEQYF. As DNA, the CDR3 is TGTGCCAGCAGCGATCTAGCGGGAGGCTACGAGCAGTACTTC.

This chain links TRBV3-1 (or the pseudogene TRBV3-2) with TRBJ2-1; the match to TRBD2 covers 12 bases. The V gene's germline CDR1 is LGHDT and CDR2 YNNKEL (reference sequence). The CDR3 has 17 amino acids. V shed 0 bases, J shed 7 bases, and the junction held 7 bases outside the gene matches. This CDR3 is CASSQDFGLAGQNEQFF. The CDR3, as DNA: TGTGCCAGCAGCCAAGATTTCGGACTAGCGGGACAAAATGAGCAGTTCTTC.

V and J are TRBV3-1 (or the pseudogene TRBV3-2) and TRBJ1-3, with TRBD1 as a possible D gene (6 bases). The V gene's germline CDR1 is LGHDT and CDR2 YNNKEL (reference sequence). The CDR3 is 16 amino acids. V was cut by 0 bases and J by 4 bases, with 13 bases left in between. In DNA form, the CDR3 reads TGTGCCAGCAGCCAAGAGGTGGGGGCGCGAGGAAACACCATATATTTT. It codes for CASSQEVGARGNTIYF.

This clone was seen a few times. The rearrangement joins TRBV3-1 (or the pseudogene TRBV3-2) to TRBJ1-4, with D possibly TRBD1 on 5 matching bases. V shed 1 base and J shed 6 bases, with 9 bases lying between them. The CDR3 consists of 14 residues. The germline CDR1 and CDR2 sequences are LGHDT and YNNKEL (reference sequence). The CDR3 reads CASSQAWGDEKLFF. In nucleotides, the CDR3 is TGTGCCAGCAGCCAAGCGTGGGGCGATGAAAAACTGTTTTTT.

This clone was detected many times. The gene calls are TRBV6-5 and TRBJ1-1; D call uncertain. Germline V lookup: CDR1 MNHEY, CDR2 SVGAGI. The V gene lost 2 bases and the J gene lost 4 bases, with 8 bases spanning the gap. This CDR3 spans 13 amino acids. For the CDR3, the DNA is TGTGCCAGCAGTTACATTGGGAGCACTGAAGCTTTCTTT. Translated, it gives CASSYIGSTEAFF.

In its sample, this clone was seen a few times. This same CDR3 is encoded by further DNA sequences in the sample. The rearrangement uses TRBV5-1 and TRBJ1-5; TRBD1 agrees at 9 bases. The CDR3 has 14 residues. CDR1 and CDR2 from the germline V gene are SGHRS and YFSETQ. J lost 7 bases, V lost 4 bases, and 6 bases had no gene match. Written as DNA, the CDR3 is TGCGCCAGCAGCCCCGGGACAGGGAGCCAGCCCCAGCATTTT. Translation gives CASSPGTGSQPQHF.

The genes are TRBV5-4 and TRBJ2-3, with 13 bases matching TRBD2. Germline V lookup: CDR1 SGHNT, CDR2 YYREEE (reference sequence). The V segment lost 4 bases and the J segment 5 bases; nucleotides outside the gene matches: 7. This CDR3 spans 16 amino acids. Here the CDR3 reads CASSLGLAGVIDTQYF. The CDR3, as DNA: TGTGCCAGCAGCCTCGGACTAGCGGGAGTGATAGATACGCAGTATTTT.

The chain combines TRBV5-5 with TRBJ2-5, with TRBD1 matching 8 bases. Germline assignment: CDR1 SGHKS and CDR2 YYEKEE (reference sequence). V lost 4 bases to trimming and J lost 4 bases; unmatched junction nucleotides: 6. The CDR3 contains 14 residues. This chain's CDR3 is CASSQAQGAETQYF. The CDR3 nucleotides are TGTGCCAGCAGCCAAGCCCAGGGGGCAGAGACCCAGTACTTC.

The genes are TRBV15 and TRBJ2-5; D not certain. The ends were cut back, 5 bases at V and 2 bases at J, with 6 bases in the middle. CDR3 size: 12 residues. The V gene's germline CDR1 is LNHNV and CDR2 YYDKDF (reference sequence). The CDR3 is CATSLSQETQYF. The CDR3 coding sequence is TGTGCCACCAGCCTCAGTCAAGAGACCCAGTACTTC.

The genes are TRBV11-2 and TRBJ2-1; possibly TRBD1 for D (5 bases). The CDR3 is 14 amino acids. V shed 1 base and J shed 9 bases, with 13 bases lying between them. From germline, CDR1 is SGHAT and CDR2 FQNNGV. The CDR3 sequence is CASSLGGGQGEQFF. The DNA for the CDR3 is TGTGCCAGCAGCTTAGGGGGCGGCCAAGGTGAGCAGTTCTTC.

The chain uses TRBV27 and TRBJ2-7; the D gene is possibly TRBD2 (6 bases). The CDR3 extends over 14 amino acids. Trimming removed 2 bases at V and 3 bases at J, with 11 bases between. Germline lookup yields CDR1 MNHEY and CDR2 SMNVEV (reference sequence). CDR3 nucleotide sequence: TGTGCCAGCAGTTTACGGGTGGGACTCTACGAGCAGTACTTC. Translation: CASSLRVGLYEQYF.

This clone was seen a few times. This CDR3 reads CASTLYSPIRGYTEAFF. CDR3 DNA: TGTGCCAGTACGCTCTACTCCCCGATCAGGGGATACACTGAAGCTTTCTTT. The rearrangement joins TRBV19 to TRBJ1-1, with D possibly matching TRBD1 (6 bases). The CDR3 is 17 residues long. Per germline, CDR1 LNHDA and CDR2 SQIVND (reference sequence). Trimming removed 7 bases at V and 3 bases at J, with 24 bases between. Filled out from reference TRBV19 and TRBJ1-1, the complete variable domain reads DGGITQSPKYLFRKEGQNVTLSCEQNLNHDAMYWYRQDPGQGLRLIYYSQIVNDFQKGDIAEGYSVSREKKESFPLTVTSAQKNPTAFYLCASTLYSPIRGYTEAFFGQGTRLTVV.

The chain joins TRBV7-9 to TRBJ2-2, with D perhaps matching TRBD2 (6 bases). The CDR3 contains 15 residues. Germline values: CDR1 SEHNR, CDR2 FQNEAQ (reference sequence). V lost 5 bases to trimming and J lost 5 bases, with 15 bases between them. The CDR3 sequence is CASSRKASATGELFF. The DNA for the CDR3 is TGTGCCAGCAGCCGAAAGGCTAGCGCTACCGGGGAGCTGTTTTTT.

J is TRBJ2-1 and V is TRBV27, with 8 bases lining up with TRBD1. The trim removed 5 bases at V and 3 bases at J, leaving 3 bases unmatched. The CDR3 runs 14 residues. CDR1 is MNHEY, CDR2 SMNVEV, per germline (reference sequence). The CDR3 here is CASSVGTGYNEQFF. In DNA, the CDR3 is TGTGCCAGCAGTGTCGGGACAGGCTACAATGAGCAGTTCTTC.

This clone was found once. The CDR3 region is CASSITGNYGYTF. CDR3 nucleotides: TGTGCCAGTAGTATTACCGGGAACTATGGCTACACCTTC. The chain links TRBV19 to TRBJ1-2; D gene ambiguous. Trimming removed 3 bases at V and 2 bases at J, with 7 bases between. The germline CDR1 and CDR2 sequences are LNHDA and SQIVND (reference sequence). This CDR3 is 13 amino acids long.

This chain links TRBV24-1 with TRBJ2-5, with D uncertain. Germline V gene sequence: CDR1 KGHDR, CDR2 SFDVKD. The CDR3 runs 12 residues. V was pared by 1 base and J by 7 bases, with 6 bases between. This CDR3 reads CATSDLSLTQYF. CDR3 DNA: TGTGCCACCAGTGATTTATCCCTGACCCAGTACTTC.